In its sample, the clone carrying this TCR beta chain was seen a few times. Its target is unknown. The CDR3 is 13 amino acids. V dropped 3 bases and J dropped 4 bases, with 13 bases sitting between them. Germline CDR1 GTSNPN, CDR2 SVGIG (reference sequence). The record originates from a study of cytomegalovirus exposure and HLA in healthy donors. Study-level points and caveats: Among the CMV-associated chains, three were confirmed in vitro as specific for CMV antigens. A later analysis, which compared TCR beta chains of equal frequency, found the HLA-associated ones more clonally expanded.

Researchers ran the PCR with 60 Vbeta and 13 Jbeta primers. Only in-frame clones appear in the TCRdb table, and some are missing; sequencing was by immunoSEQ multiplex PCR. The data contain about 200,000 clones, roughly 68% of them seen just once; the ten biggest clones take up around 1.9%. Sequenced material: PBMCs. The chain couples TRBV30 to TRBJ2-7; no clear D gene. This clonotype originated in a woman aged 25-40 years in good health and CMV-seronegative. DNA for the CDR3: TGTGCCTGGAGGTCCAGTCCAATGTACGAGCAGTACTTC. Translating it yields CAWRSSPMYEQYF.